This TCR beta chain was documented in a study of T cells after yellow fever vaccination. Comments on this clonotype: Its antigen is not identified.

The CDR3 extends over 14 amino acids. Germline V gives CDR1 MNHEY, CDR2 SVGAGI. Trimming removed 6 bases from V and 4 bases from J, with 15 bases in between. TCRdb reanalysed the 5' RACE reads using MiXCR and keeps one entry per CDR3 protein. The table lists some 340,000 distinct CDR3 sequences, about 4% of them singletons. Whole-study findings and limits: Sorted repertoires could include abundant contaminating clonotypes from bulk cells. Detected again after the booster were most primary-vaccination clones, at 96% CD4 and 80% to 90% CD8. On re-exposure, the response was weaker but peaked faster, at day 5 versus 15.

The specimen was PBMCs, collected 5 days after the yellow fever booster vaccination. The genes are TRBV6-5 and TRBJ1-1; D is perhaps TRBD1 (5 bases). This sequence originates from a man aged 18 to 29 who received the YFV17D yellow fever vaccine. The CDR3 protein is CASRWDPGSTEAFF. The DNA of the CDR3 is TGTGCCAGCAGATGGGACCCTGGGAGCACTGAAGCTTTCTTT.